The source of this T cell receptor beta chain is a study of cytomegalovirus exposure and HLA in healthy donors. Study outcomes and limitations: According to the study, roughly 160 TCR beta chains were cytomegalovirus-associated. Most TCR beta V segments were productive about 87% or about 30% of the time in an earlier analysis.

The study ran its PCR with 60 Vbeta and 13 Jbeta primers. Only in-frame clones appear in the TCRdb table, and some are missing; sequencing was by immunoSEQ multiplex PCR. This sample's table has about 130,000 clones. A note on this clone: As yet, its antigen is unknown.

The CDR3 runs to 14 residues. CDR1 is MRHNA and CDR2 is SNTAGT in the germline V gene. V gave up 0 bases and J gave up 8 bases, with 13 bases separating them. The V gene is TRBV6-4, the J gene TRBJ1-2, with D possibly being TRBD1 (6 bases). The sequencing input was PBMCs. This TCR was sampled from a woman in her fifties or sixties in good health and CMV-seronegative. Here the CDR3 reads CASSDSRGPGGYTF. The CDR3 DNA reads TGTGCCAGCAGTGACTCGCGGGGGCCGGGAGGCTACACCTTC.